These T cell receptor beta chains were read from a single sample in a study of beta chain features in type 1 diabetes. The table came from immunoSEQ multiplex PCR; TCRdb's copy has only in-frame clones and leaves some out. Here the sample spans around 650,000 clones, 12% being singletons. Sequenced material: naive CD4+ T cells from blood. These receptors came from a young man with type 1 diabetes. Both conserved end residues are part of each CDR3. A D gene is named only where the DNA matches it firmly. Not every row has a clone size; where given, it reads once, few, many or a size class.

clone size: few; V gene: TRBV28; J gene: TRBJ2-5; D gene: .; CDR3 DNA: TGTGCCAGCAGGTCTACCGCGACAGGCCAAGAGACCCAGTACTTC; CDR3 protein: CASRSTATGQETQYF
clone size: .; V gene: TRBV5-1; J gene: TRBJ2-7; D gene: .; CDR3 DNA: TGCGCCAGCAGCCCCGATCGGGGGCGCTTAGTTTCCGAGCAGTACTTC; CDR3 protein: CASSPDRGRLVSEQYF
clone size: few; V gene: TRBV7-9; J gene: TRBJ2-7; D gene: .; CDR3 DNA: TGTGCCAGCAGCTTGGGAGACACTACCCCTTGGTACTTC; CDR3 protein: CASSLGDTTPWYF
clone size: few; V gene: TRBV30; J gene: TRBJ1-6; D gene: TRBD1; CDR3 DNA: TGTGCCTGGTTACCGGGACAGATGAGCCAGAGCTCCTATAATTCACCCCTCCACTTT; CDR3 protein: CAWLPGQMSQSSYNSPLHF
clone size: once; V gene: TRBV11-2; J gene: TRBJ2-3; D gene: .; CDR3 DNA: TGTGCCAGCAGCTTAGATGGGGGGGCGGCAGATACGCAGTATTTT; CDR3 protein: CASSLDGGAADTQYF
clone size: few; V gene: TRBV19; J gene: TRBJ1-2; D gene: .; CDR3 DNA: TGTGCCAGTAGTATCGGAGCCTCCGGATCCTATGGCTACACCTTC; CDR3 protein: CASSIGASGSYGYTF
clone size: few; V gene: TRBV11-2; J gene: TRBJ1-1; D gene: .; CDR3 DNA: TGTGCCAGCAGCATTAGAGTTGGGGACTCCAGGTCGAGCACTGAAGCTTTCTTT; CDR3 protein: CASSIRVGDSRSSTEAFF
clone size: few; V gene: TRBV9; J gene: TRBJ2-1; D gene: .; CDR3 DNA: TGTGCCAGCAGCCTAGTTGGGCTTAATGAGCAGTTCTTC; CDR3 protein: CASSLVGLNEQFF
clone size: .; V gene: TRBV29-1; J gene: TRBJ2-1; D gene: .; CDR3 DNA: TGCAGCGTTCGTCGACAATACAGCGACCATGAGCAGTTCTTC; CDR3 protein: CSVRRQYSDHEQFF
clone size: few; V gene: TRBV6-5; J gene: TRBJ2-3; D gene: TRBD2; CDR3 DNA: TGTGCCAGCAGTTACGGGAGGGGCCCTAGCACAGATACGCAGTATTTT; CDR3 protein: CASSYGRGPSTDTQYF
clone size: few; V gene: TRBV7-9; J gene: TRBJ1-1; D gene: TRBD1; CDR3 DNA: TGTGCCAGCAGTCCCCTAGGGACAGCGAACACTGAAGCTTTCTTT; CDR3 protein: CASSPLGTANTEAFF
clone size: .; V gene: TRBV2; J gene: TRBJ1-2; D gene: .; CDR3 DNA: TGTGCCAGCAGGACCGACGGCAACTATGGCTACACCTTC; CDR3 protein: CASRTDGNYGYTF
clone size: .; V gene: TRBV29-1; J gene: TRBJ2-7; D gene: .; CDR3 DNA: TGCAGCGTTGTCGGCCAGGGACCCTACGAGCAGTACTTC; CDR3 protein: CSVVGQGPYEQYF
clone size: .; V gene: TRBV20-1; J gene: TRBJ2-7; D gene: .; CDR3 DNA: TGCAGTGCTAGAGATCGGGAGCAGTACTTC; CDR3 protein: CSARDREQYF
clone size: few; V gene: TRBV7-2; J gene: TRBJ2-5; D gene: TRBD1; CDR3 DNA: TGTGCCAGCAGCCCCCAGAGGGGGCCAGAGACCCAGTACTTC; CDR3 protein: CASSPQRGPETQYF
clone size: few; V gene: TRBV7-2; J gene: TRBJ2-1; D gene: .; CDR3 DNA: TGTGCCAGCATCTCCACTTTAGGGGCCACCTACAATGAGCAGTTCTTC; CDR3 protein: CASISTLGATYNEQFF
clone size: .; V gene: TRBV4-3; J gene: TRBJ2-1; D gene: .; CDR3 DNA: TGCGCCAGCAGCCAAGAGGCGGTTAGCTCCTACAATGAGCAGTTCTTC; CDR3 protein: CASSQEAVSSYNEQFF
clone size: .; V gene: TRBV30; J gene: TRBJ1-6; D gene: .; CDR3 DNA: TGTGCCTGGAGGATAGCCGGCTCCTATAATTCACCCCTCCACTTT; CDR3 protein: CAWRIAGSYNSPLHF
clone size: few; V gene: TRBV4-1; J gene: TRBJ2-5; D gene: .; CDR3 DNA: TGCGCCAGCAGCCCCTTCCTCCGCACAGCGACCCAAGAGACCCAGTACTTC; CDR3 protein: CASSPFLRTATQETQYF
clone size: few; V gene: TRBV30; J gene: TRBJ1-3; D gene: TRBD1; CDR3 DNA: TGTGCCTGGAGGCCGGGGGACCGGGACAGGAGCTCTGGAAACACCATATATTTT; CDR3 protein: CAWRPGDRDRSSGNTIYF
clone size: few; V gene: TRBV6-6; J gene: TRBJ2-7; D gene: TRBD1; CDR3 DNA: TGTGCCAGCACCCGGGACAGTCCATACGAGCAGTACTTC; CDR3 protein: CASTRDSPYEQYF
clone size: few; V gene: TRBV5-1; J gene: TRBJ2-1; D gene: TRBD2; CDR3 DNA: TGCGCCAGCAGCTTGAATTGGATAGCGGGGAATGAGCAGTTCTTC; CDR3 protein: CASSLNWIAGNEQFF
clone size: .; V gene: TRBV25-1; J gene: TRBJ1-2; D gene: TRBD1; CDR3 DNA: TGTGCCAGCAGTGGACAGGGAGAGGGGTATGGCTACACCTTC; CDR3 protein: CASSGQGEGYGYTF
clone size: .; V gene: TRBV5-6; J gene: TRBJ1-5; D gene: .; CDR3 DNA: TGTGCCAGCAGCTCGGCGGGTGAGAGGGGCAGCAATCAGCCCCAGCATTTT; CDR3 protein: CASSSAGERGSNQPQHF
clone size: .; V gene: TRBV5-4; J gene: TRBJ1-6; D gene: TRBD1; CDR3 DNA: TGTGCCAGCAGCTTGTCGAGGGACAGGGGAGATTCACCCCTCCACTTT; CDR3 protein: CASSLSRDRGDSPLHF
clone size: few; V gene: TRBV7-2; J gene: TRBJ2-4; D gene: .; CDR3 DNA: TGTGCCAGCAGCTTAAGGATCCGGGGGAAGGACATTCAGTACTTC; CDR3 protein: CASSLRIRGKDIQYF
clone size: few; V gene: TRBV6-5; J gene: TRBJ1-1; D gene: .; CDR3 DNA: TGTGCCAGCAGTTATATGAGGGACACTGAAGCTTTCTTT; CDR3 protein: CASSYMRDTEAFF
clone size: few; V gene: TRBV5-1; J gene: TRBJ2-5; D gene: .; CDR3 DNA: TGCGCCAGCAGCTTGTCTCGGATAGAAGAGGCCCAGTACTTC; CDR3 protein: CASSLSRIEEAQYF